The 14 T cell receptor beta chains presented below share a single source sample, sequenced in a study of blood T cell repertoires in COVID-19. Measured with immunoSEQ multiplex PCR; TCRdb has only the in-frame clones, and not every one. The profile covers about 130,000 clones, with around nine tenths appearing a single time and roughly 11% taken by the ten largest. Sequencing was done on a sample of peripheral blood. These receptors were obtained from a woman aged 70-85 years with COVID-19, enrolled during active disease.

CDR3 coding DNA: TGTGCCAGCAGCCCCCGAGGGCGGTCTGGAAACACCATATATTTT. It encodes CASSPRGRSGNTIYF. This chain joins TRBV9 and TRBJ1-3; D unclear. CDR3 size: 15 residues. The V end was cut by 4 bases, the J end by 1 base, with 12 bases between. Per germline, CDR1 SGDLS and CDR2 YYNGEE. The variable domain in full, completed from reference TRBV9 and TRBJ1-3, reads DSGVTQTPKHLITATGQRVTLRCSPRSGDLSVYWYQQSLDQGLQFLIQYYNGEERAKGNILERFSAQQFPDLHSELNLSSLELGDSALYFCASSPRGRSGNTIYFGEGSWLTVV.

The genes are TRBV6-4 and TRBJ1-1; 8 bases line up with TRBD1. Germline assignment: CDR1 MRHNA and CDR2 SNTAGT. With V trimmed by 6 bases and J by 2 bases, 11 bases remained unmatched. This CDR3 has 16 amino acids. CDR3 amino acids: CASRKRTGTANTEAFF. In DNA form, the CDR3 reads TGTGCCAGCAGGAAAAGGACAGGGACAGCTAACACTGAAGCTTTCTTT.

This chain uses TRBV2 with TRBJ2-7, with 7 bases that match TRBD1. The length of the CDR3 is 15 residues. After removal of 10 bases from V and 7 bases from J, the junction contained 19 bases not matched to a gene. CDR1 is SNHLY, CDR2 FYNNEI, per germline. The chain's CDR3 is CATALYRGPQGEQYF. The DNA of the CDR3 is TGTGCCACAGCGCTCTATAGGGGGCCCCAGGGGGAGCAGTACTTC.

In this sample, this clone turned up a few times. J is TRBJ1-4 and V is TRBV11-2; TRBD1 matches at 7 bases. The CDR3 loop spans 15 amino acids. The V and J ends lost 5 bases and 6 bases, in that order; junction bases with no gene match: 9. Germline-derived CDR1 and CDR2 are SGHAT and FQNNGV. The CDR3 loop is CASSLQTGKDEKLFF. The CDR3 bases are TGTGCCAGCAGCCTCCAGACAGGGAAGGATGAAAAACTGTTTTTT. The full variable domain, its missing parts supplied by reference TRBV11-2 and TRBJ1-4, is EAGVAQSPRYKIIEKRQSVAFWCNPISGHATLYWYQQILGQGPKLLIQFQNNGVVDDSQLPKDRFSAERLKGVDSTLKIQPAKLEDSAVYLCASSLQTGKDEKLFFGSGTQLSVL.

This chain joins TRBV27 and TRBJ2-3; TRBD2 agrees at 12 bases. This CDR3 spans 16 amino acids. V lost 6 bases and J lost 5; bases outside the gene matches: 9. Germline V gene data show CDR1 as MNHEY and CDR2 as SMNVEV (reference sequence). The CDR3 loop reads CASRFQRTSGVDTQYF. CDR3 DNA: TGTGCCAGCAGATTCCAACGGACTAGCGGGGTAGATACGCAGTATTTT.

The CDR3 region has the DNA TGTGCCAGCAGTGAAGCGCAGGGAGCCAAAAACATTCAGTACTTC. This gives the protein CASSEAQGAKNIQYF. The chain links TRBV2 to TRBJ2-4, with a weak D call TRBD1 (5 bases). The germline CDR1 and CDR2 sequences are SNHLY and FYNNEI. The CDR3 is made up of 15 amino acids. Deletions cut 0 bases from V and 0 bases from J, with 6 bases between.

This clone was seen a single time. V and J are TRBV5-1 and TRBJ2-3; D perhaps matches TRBD1 (6 bases). Germline assignment: CDR1 SGHRS and CDR2 YFSETQ. V lost 0 bases, J lost 2 bases, and 7 bases lay in between. CDR3 length: 14 residues. The CDR3 bases are TGCGCCAGCAGCTTGGGACAGGTCACAGATACGCAGTATTTT. The encoded protein is CASSLGQVTDTQYF.

The gene calls are TRBV6-2 or TRBV6-3 and TRBJ1-3; 7 bases align to TRBD1. This CDR3 region has 14 residues. Germline values: CDR1 MNHEY, CDR2 SVGEGT. Unmatched junction bases numbered 4, after V lost 4 bases and J lost 4 bases. This CDR3 is CASSSGTAGNTIYF. CDR3 coding DNA: TGTGCCAGCAGTTCCGGGACAGCCGGAAACACCATATATTTT.

The gene calls are TRBV5-1 and TRBJ2-3; 10 bases fit TRBD1. Trimming at V came to 0 bases and at J to 1 base, leaving 8 bases not matched to a gene. CDR1 and CDR2 (germline): SGHRS, YFSETQ. The length of the CDR3 is 18 residues. The CDR3 loop reads CASSLEGLGTGGTDTQYF. For the CDR3, the DNA is TGCGCCAGCAGCTTGGAGGGCCTCGGGACAGGGGGCACAGATACGCAGTATTTT.

The chain links TRBV5-1 to TRBJ1-1, with 7 positions matching TRBD1. In germline, CDR1 is SGHRS, CDR2 YFSETQ. The CDR3 runs to 18 residues. Germline trimming cut 2 bases from V and 4 bases from J; bases unmatched to any gene: 17. CDR3 protein: CASSFLPGQGVESTEAFF. CDR3 DNA: TGCGCCAGCAGCTTCCTTCCGGGGCAGGGGGTCGAGAGCACTGAAGCTTTCTTT.

This chain joins TRBV3-1 (or the pseudogene TRBV3-2) and TRBJ1-6; unclear D gene. Trimming shortened V by 1 base and J by 8 bases, and 3 bases separated the two germline ends. This CDR3 is built from 12 residues. Per the germline V gene, CDR1 is LGHDT and CDR2 is YNNKEL (reference sequence). The CDR3 region is CASSQVDSPLHF. CDR3 bases: TGTGCCAGCAGCCAAGTAGATTCACCCCTCCACTTT.

The V call is TRBV6-6, the J call TRBJ1-4, with TRBD1 as a possible D gene (5 bases). Germline CDR1 and CDR2: MNHNY and SVGAGI (reference sequence). This CDR3 has 15 amino acids. V lost 6 bases to trimming and J lost 8 bases, with 19 bases between them. The DNA of the CDR3 is TGTGCCAGCAGGGCCTTGAGGGGCGGGGAGGAAAAACTGTTTTTT. This encodes CASRALRGGEEKLFF.

The V gene is TRBV7-3, the J gene TRBJ2-1; D is unresolved. There are 17 residues in the CDR3. Trimming took off 5 bases at V and 4 bases at J, with 21 bases between the two ends. Germline CDR1 is SGHTA and CDR2 is FQGTGA. DNA of the CDR3: TGTGCCAGCAGCCCGCCCTCTCGGTCCCCCTCATACAATGAGCAGTTCTTC. It is translated as CASSPPSRSPSYNEQFF.

The J gene is TRBJ1-5, the V gene TRBV4-1; D might be TRBD1 (6 bases). With 0 bases removed from V and 0 bases from J, the gap between germline ends came to 15 bases. Germline CDR1 is MGHRA and CDR2 is YSYEKL. The CDR3 runs to 18 residues. CDR3 sequence (DNA): TGCGCCAGCAGCCAAGATCTCCCGGACAGCTATAGCAATCAGCCCCAGCATTTT. The encoded protein is CASSQDLPDSYSNQPQHF.